This TCR beta chain was obtained from a study of T cell repertoires in cytomegalovirus infection (dated by TCRdb to between 2019 and 2020). Concerning the study at large: Alongside well-studied HLA-B-restricted epitopes, the peptide stimulations were aimed at recently identified HLA-C-restricted CMV epitopes, whose presentation resists viral immunomodulation. The HLA type of each donor mattered for the analysis, because public TCR beta signatures pointed to carriage of CMV infection along with the matching HLA type.

Overall study outcomes, separate from this receptor: The ex vivo response was dominated by HLA-C-restricted CMV-specific TCR beta clonotypes, which also provided the single most frequent clonotype in two of eight donors. In both this cohort and an independent cohort of 352 donors, the cumulative frequency of public TCR beta family members distinguished carriers of CMV infection plus the relevant HLA type.

The treatment or condition label here, explained by the study, means: in vitro stimulation with specific CMV peptide epitopes to enrich CMV-specific T cells. A few counts support this clonotype. There is no known antigen for this receptor. Base qualities are not recorded, but no much larger clone differs from it by a single base. The sequencer was an Illumina HiSeq 1500. TCRdb applied fastp at Q25 and MiXCR to the public reads, then kept only in-frame beta chains. Each entry is one CDR3 protein sequence, shown with its most common DNA and genes. This sample holds about 900,000 distinct CDR3 sequences; approximately 31% were observed only once. 13% of the sample is in the top ten clones. This TCR was recovered from a human donor in good health (CMV status not recorded). Some clones in this sample may be carry-over from other donors' samples. Material: cultured CD8+ T cells from PBMCs, obtained from culture after CMV antigen stimulation.

The DNA sequence is given as TGTGCCAGCACCCCCAGGGACTCCCCGGCCTACGAGCAGTACTTC. This translates into CASTPRDSPAYEQYF. This chain is built from TRBV25-1 and TRBJ2-7; tentative D gene TRBD2, with 6 bases matching. Its CDR3 holds 15 amino acids, cysteine through phenylalanine. The CDR3 DNA has 45 bases and is translated from base 1. Based on the germline V gene, the CDR1 and CDR2 sequences are MGHDK and SYGVNS. Relative to germline, V is 7 bases shorter and J is 2 bases shorter, with 18 bases between their ends.